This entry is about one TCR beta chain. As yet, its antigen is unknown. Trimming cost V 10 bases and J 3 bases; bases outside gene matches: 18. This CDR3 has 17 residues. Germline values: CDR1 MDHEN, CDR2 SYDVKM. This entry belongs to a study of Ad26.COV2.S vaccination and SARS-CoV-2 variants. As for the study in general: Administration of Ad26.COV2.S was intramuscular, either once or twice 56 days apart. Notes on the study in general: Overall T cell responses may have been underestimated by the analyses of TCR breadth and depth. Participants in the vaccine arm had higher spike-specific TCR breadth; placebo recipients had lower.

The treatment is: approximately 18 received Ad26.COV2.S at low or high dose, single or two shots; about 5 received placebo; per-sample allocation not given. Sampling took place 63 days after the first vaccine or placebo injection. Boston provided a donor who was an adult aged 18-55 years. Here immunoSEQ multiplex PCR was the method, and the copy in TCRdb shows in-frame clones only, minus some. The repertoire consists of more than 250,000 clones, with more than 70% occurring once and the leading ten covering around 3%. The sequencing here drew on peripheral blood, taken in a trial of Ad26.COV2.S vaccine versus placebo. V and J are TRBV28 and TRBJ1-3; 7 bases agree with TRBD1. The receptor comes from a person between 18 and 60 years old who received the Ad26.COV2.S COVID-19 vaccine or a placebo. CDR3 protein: CAIAGGGRARNGNTIYF. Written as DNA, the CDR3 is TGTGCCATAGCAGGGGGGGGCAGAGCCCGAAATGGAAACACCATATATTTT.